The 14 T cell receptor beta chains given below trace back to one sample, sequenced in a study of T cell responses to AZD1222 COVID-19 vaccine. Measured with immunoSEQ multiplex PCR; TCRdb has only the in-frame clones, and not every one. The table includes 150,000 or so clones, about 92% detected once. The specimen was peripheral blood, collected on day 0 of AZD1222 vaccination. These receptors were taken from an adult in good health.

CDR3: CASSLSGGFTEAFF. DNA of the CDR3: TGCGCCAGCAGCTTGTCAGGGGGCTTCACTGAAGCTTTCTTT. This chain connects TRBV5-1 to TRBJ1-1, with 8 nucleotides matching TRBD1. Looked up from germline, CDR1 is SGHRS and CDR2 is YFSETQ. The CDR3 contains 14 residues. V lost 1 base, J lost 4 bases, and 3 bases stayed unmatched.

The rearrangement uses TRBV6-6 and TRBJ2-7, with unresolved D. Germline V gene sequence: CDR1 MNHNY, CDR2 SVGAGI (reference sequence). The CDR3 covers 15 residues. V was shortened by 7 bases and J by 1 base, with 17 bases between the two germline ends. The CDR3 DNA reads as TGTGCCAGCATGGGAATAGGTCACAGATCCTACGAGCAGTACTTC. Translating it yields CASMGIGHRSYEQYF.

This sequence joins TRBV5-1 and TRBJ2-2; a possible D gene is TRBD2 (6 bases). Germline-derived CDR1 and CDR2 are SGHRS and YFSETQ. Trimming took 4 bases from V and 3 from J, leaving 13 bases between them. This CDR3 has 15 amino acids. CDR3 in amino acids: CASSPRGDYTGELFF. CDR3 coding DNA: TGCGCCAGCAGCCCGCGGGGTGATTACACCGGGGAGCTGTTTTTT.

The chain uses TRBV4-1 and TRBJ2-3; possibly TRBD2 for D (6 bases). V was pared by 4 bases and J by 0 bases, with 17 bases between. Germline values: CDR1 MGHRA, CDR2 YSYEKL. CDR3 size: 17 residues. CDR3 coding DNA: TGCGCCAGCAGCCGCACAGGAGGAGGGAGTAGCACAGATACGCAGTATTTT. It is translated as CASSRTGGGSSTDTQYF.

This clone has a handful of counts. The chain combines TRBV10-2 with TRBJ2-7, with D hard to call. Trimming took 0 bases from V and 12 from J, leaving 12 bases between them. The CDR3 runs to 12 residues. Germline V gives CDR1 WSHSY, CDR2 SAAADI. The CDR3, as DNA: TGCGCCAGCAGTGAGTCGAACGTGGGAAGGTACTTC. Its translation is CASSESNVGRYF.

The genes are TRBV3-1 (or the pseudogene TRBV3-2) and TRBJ2-5; 7 bases map to TRBD2. The germline V gene encodes CDR1 LGHDT and CDR2 YNNKEL (reference sequence). The CDR3 length is 14 residues. The junction had 4 bases not matched to a gene; V was cut back by 4 bases and J by 2 bases. DNA of the CDR3: TGTGCCAGCAGCCTGCGGGGGATTCAAGAGACCCAGTACTTC. Translated, it gives CASSLRGIQETQYF.

The gene calls are TRBV4-3 and TRBJ2-7, with D unclear. This CDR3 has 15 amino acids. Germline CDR1 reads LGHNA; CDR2 reads YSLEER. The V end lost 0 bases, the J end lost 7 bases, and 16 bases lay between the germline ends. Here the CDR3 DNA reads TGCGCCAGCAGCCAAGATCACCCAGCCCCCCAAGAGCAGTACTTC. This codes for CASSQDHPAPQEQYF.

This chain links TRBV3-1 (or the pseudogene TRBV3-2) with TRBJ2-3; D possibly corresponds to TRBD2 (6 bases). The V end lost 1 base, the J end lost 4 bases, and 15 bases lay between the germline ends. This CDR3 comprises 16 residues. Germline values: CDR1 LGHDT, CDR2 YNNKEL (reference sequence). CDR3 nucleotide sequence: TGTGCCAGCAGCCAAGGATTGGCTAGCGCCGCAGATACGCAGTATTTT. Amino acids: CASSQGLASAADTQYF.

The chain uses TRBV20-1 and TRBJ1-1; unclear D gene. From germline, CDR1 is DFQATT and CDR2 SNEGSKA (reference sequence). The germline V and J ends were trimmed by 7 bases and 7 bases, with 10 bases remaining between them. The CDR3 extends over 10 amino acids. CDR3 loop: CSGMGFEAFF. CDR3 DNA: TGCAGTGGGATGGGGTTTGAAGCTTTCTTT.

The V and J genes are TRBV23-1 and TRBJ2-7; 15 bases line up with TRBD2. TRBV23-1 has ORF status, its function being uncertain. V gave up 4 bases and J gave up 3 bases; unmatched junction bases: 16. The CDR3 runs 20 residues. The CDR3 region is CASSRDRAPGTSGGIYEQYF. The CDR3 bases are TGCGCCAGCAGTCGGGACAGAGCCCCCGGGACTAGCGGGGGGATCTACGAGCAGTACTTC.

Only a few counts were recorded for this clone. The chain uses TRBV29-1 and TRBJ1-2; perhaps TRBD1 as D (6 bases). The CDR3 totals 13 residues. V was pared by 2 bases and J by 8 bases, with 15 bases between. Germline-derived CDR1 and CDR2 are SQVTM and ANQGSEA. CDR3 nucleotide sequence: TGCAGCGTTGAAACACAGGGACTTCGGGGCTACACCTTC. Translated: CSVETQGLRGYTF. Drawing the rest from reference TRBV29-1 and TRBJ1-2, the complete variable domain is SAVISQKPSRDICQRGTSLTIQCQVDSQVTMMFWYRQQPGQSLTLIATANQGSEATYESGFVIDKFPISRPNLTFSTLTVSNMSPEDSSIYLCSVETQGLRGYTFGSGTRLTVV.

The V and J genes are TRBV7-9 and TRBJ2-7; D uncertain. V shed 5 bases and J shed 3 bases, with 11 bases lying between them. Germline loops: CDR1 SEHNR, CDR2 FQNEAQ (reference sequence). The CDR3 loop spans 13 amino acids. CDR3 nucleotides: TGTGCCAGCAGCCCTGGGCAGCTCTACGAGCAGTACTTC. Residues: CASSPGQLYEQYF.

This chain connects TRBV5-6 to TRBJ1-2, with D unclear. The CDR3 has 15 residues. Trimming removed 4 bases at V and 2 bases at J, with 15 bases between. Germline CDR1 SGHDT, CDR2 YYEEEE. The DNA for the CDR3 is TGTGCCAGCAGCCTGGGAGGAGGCCCGAACTATGGCTACACCTTC. As protein: CASSLGGGPNYGYTF.

The chain couples TRBV27 to TRBJ1-1, with 9 bases aligning to TRBD1. Germline lookup yields CDR1 MNHEY and CDR2 SMNVEV (reference sequence). Trimming at V came to 8 bases and at J to 3 bases, leaving 4 bases not matched to a gene. CDR3 length: 13 residues. In DNA, the CDR3 is TGTGCCAGCTTAGGACAGGGGTACACTGAAGCTTTCTTT. Its protein is CASLGQGYTEAFF.